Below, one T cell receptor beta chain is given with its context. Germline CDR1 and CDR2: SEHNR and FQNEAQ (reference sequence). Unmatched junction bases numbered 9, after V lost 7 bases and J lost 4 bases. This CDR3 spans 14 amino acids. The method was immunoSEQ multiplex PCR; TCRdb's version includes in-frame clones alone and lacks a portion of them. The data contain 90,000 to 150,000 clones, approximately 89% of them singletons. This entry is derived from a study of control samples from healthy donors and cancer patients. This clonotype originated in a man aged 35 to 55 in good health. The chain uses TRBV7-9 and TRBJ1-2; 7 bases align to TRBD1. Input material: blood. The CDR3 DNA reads TGTGCCAGCACCCCGCTCGGGACAGCCTATGGCTACACCTTC. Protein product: CASTPLGTAYGYTF.